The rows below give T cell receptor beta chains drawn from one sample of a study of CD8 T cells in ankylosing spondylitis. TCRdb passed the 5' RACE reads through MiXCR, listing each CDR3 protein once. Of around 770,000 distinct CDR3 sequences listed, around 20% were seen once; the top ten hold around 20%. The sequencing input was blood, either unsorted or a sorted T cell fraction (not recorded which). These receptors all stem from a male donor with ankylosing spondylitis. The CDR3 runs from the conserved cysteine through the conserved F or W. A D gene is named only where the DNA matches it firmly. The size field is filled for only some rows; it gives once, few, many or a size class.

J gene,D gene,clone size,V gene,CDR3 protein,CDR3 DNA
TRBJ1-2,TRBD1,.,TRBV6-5,CASSSQGQGAFYGYTF,TGTGCCAGCAGTTCCCAGGGACAGGGGGCCTTCTATGGCTACACCTTC
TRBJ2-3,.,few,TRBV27,CASSLNPSADTQYF,TGTGCCAGCAGTCTAAACCCTAGCGCAGATACGCAGTATTTT
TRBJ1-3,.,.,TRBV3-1,CASSQGRGSGNTIYF,TGTGCCAGCAGCCAAGGGAGAGGCTCTGGAAACACCATATATTTT
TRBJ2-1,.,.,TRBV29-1,CSGARGTYNEQFF,TGCAGCGGAGCGAGGGGTACCTACAATGAGCAGTTCTTC
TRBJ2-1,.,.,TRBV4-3,CASSQETGASYNEQFF,TGCGCCAGCAGCCAAGAAACGGGAGCTTCCTACAATGAGCAGTTCTTC
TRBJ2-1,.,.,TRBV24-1,CATSDWSDEQFF,TGTGCCACCAGTGATTGGTCCGATGAGCAGTTCTTC
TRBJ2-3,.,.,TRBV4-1,CASSQEDPPGTQYF,TGCGCCAGCAGCCAAGAGGACCCCCCGGGTACGCAGTATTTT
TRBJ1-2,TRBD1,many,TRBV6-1,CASTPGGTDYGYTF,TGTGCCAGCACCCCAGGGGGAACGGACTATGGCTACACCTTC
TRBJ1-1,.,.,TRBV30,CAWRARRRSDTEAFF,TGTGCCTGGAGGGCTCGGCGGAGGAGCGACACTGAAGCTTTCTTT
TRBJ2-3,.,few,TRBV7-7,CASSSHQGADTQYF,TGTGCTAGCAGCTCTCACCAGGGAGCAGATACGCAGTATTTT
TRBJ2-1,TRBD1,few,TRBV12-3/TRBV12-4,CASKTGGVGGNEQFF,TGTGCCAGCAAAACAGGGGGCGTAGGAGGCAATGAGCAGTTCTTC
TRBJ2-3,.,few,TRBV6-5,CASSYGSVDTDTQYF,TGTGCCAGCAGTTACGGGTCCGTGGACACAGATACGCAGTATTTT
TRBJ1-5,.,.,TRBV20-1,CSARRGTLDSNQPQHF,TGCAGTGCTAGACGGGGGACCCTGGATAGCAATCAGCCCCAGCATTTT
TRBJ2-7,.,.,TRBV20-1,CSASSRGAREQYF,TGCAGTGCTAGTAGCAGAGGGGCCCGCGAGCAGTACTTC
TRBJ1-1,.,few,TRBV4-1,CASRKEGGKNTEAFF,TGCGCCAGCAGGAAGGAGGGGGGGAAAAACACTGAAGCTTTCTTT
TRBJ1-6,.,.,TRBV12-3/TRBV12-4,CASSKHSPLGSPLHF,TGTGCCAGCAGCAAACATAGCCCGTTGGGTTCACCCCTCCACTTT
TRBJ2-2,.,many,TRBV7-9,CASSLVRATNTGELFF,TGTGCCAGCAGCTTAGTTCGGGCTACGAACACCGGGGAGCTGTTTTTT
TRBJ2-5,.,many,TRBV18,CASSPNQETQYF,TGTGCCAGCAGCCCGAACCAAGAGACCCAGTACTTC
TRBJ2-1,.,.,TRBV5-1,CASSLNGDPSGRNEQFF,TGCGCCAGCAGCTTGAACGGGGATCCCTCCGGGCGCAATGAGCAGTTCTTC
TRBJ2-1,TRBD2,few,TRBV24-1,CATSDSGLGLSNEQFF,TGTGCCACCAGTGATTCCGGACTAGGGTTGAGCAATGAGCAGTTCTTC
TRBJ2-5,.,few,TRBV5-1,CASSLGTTQETQYF,TGCGCCAGCAGCTTGGGGACTACACAAGAGACCCAGTACTTC
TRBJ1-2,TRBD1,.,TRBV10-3,CAISLDGTVNYGYTF,TGTGCCATCAGCCTCGATGGGACAGTTAACTATGGCTACACCTTC
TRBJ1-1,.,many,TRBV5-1,CASSSRVVKGTEAFF,TGCGCCAGCAGCTCCAGGGTTGTCAAGGGGACTGAAGCTTTCTTT
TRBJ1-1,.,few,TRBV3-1,CASSPWDTSAGTEAFF,TGTGCCAGCAGCCCCTGGGACACCTCAGCGGGAACTGAAGCTTTCTTT
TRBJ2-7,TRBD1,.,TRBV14,CASSRTGEVVEQYF,TGTGCCAGCAGCCGGACAGGGGAGGTGGTCGAGCAGTACTTC
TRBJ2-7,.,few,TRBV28,CASLLYEQYF,TGTGCCAGTCTGCTATACGAGCAGTACTTC
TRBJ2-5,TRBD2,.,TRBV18,CASLRTSGEKETQYF,TGTGCCAGCTTGAGGACTAGCGGGGAAAAAGAGACCCAGTACTTC
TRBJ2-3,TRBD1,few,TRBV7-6,CASSDLGTGRTDTQYF,TGTGCCAGCAGCGACCTTGGGACAGGGCGGACAGATACGCAGTATTTT
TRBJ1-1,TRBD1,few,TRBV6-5,CASSYGQGAMNTEAFF,TGTGCCAGCAGTTACGGACAGGGGGCGATGAACACTGAAGCTTTCTTT